Listed below are T cell receptor beta chains from one sample, sequenced in a study of cytomegalovirus exposure and HLA in healthy donors. Produced via immunoSEQ multiplex PCR; TCRdb's table is partial and in-frame only. The table includes around 85,000 clones, roughly 77% detected once. Sequenced: PBMCs. Receptors were obtained from a young man in good health and CMV-seronegative. Both conserved end residues are part of each CDR3. A D gene is named only where the DNA matches it firmly. Expanded clones get a size class; other rows say once, few or many, or leave the size out.

>TRBD1|TRBV5-1|.|TRBJ2-5|13
CASRQGAVETQYF
TGCGCCAGCAGGCAGGGGGCCGTGGAGACCCAGTACTTC
>.|TRBV6-5|.|TRBJ1-4|15
CASSARGGTNEKLFF
TGTGCCAGCAGTGCAAGGGGGGGGACTAATGAAAAACTGTTTTTT
>TRBD2|TRBV5-8|.|TRBJ2-1|18
CASSLMGLAGPSYNEQFF
TGTGCCAGCAGCTTGATGGGACTAGCGGGTCCCTCCTACAATGAGCAGTTCTTC
>.|TRBV6-1|few|TRBJ1-2|18
CASSEALGSGKTGYGYTF
TGTGCCAGCAGTGAAGCGCTGGGTTCAGGAAAGACAGGCTATGGCTACACCTTC
>.|TRBV4-3|.|TRBJ2-2|17
CASSQDLAGARTGELFF
TGCGCCAGCAGCCAAGATCTTGCAGGGGCGCGAACCGGGGAGCTGTTTTTT
>TRBD1|TRBV7-2|once|TRBJ2-7|14
CASSYQTGGYEQYF
TGTGCCAGCAGCTACCAGACAGGGGGCTACGAGCAGTACTTC
>TRBD1|TRBV18|.|TRBJ1-2|19
CASSPLPKWDSQNFYGYTF
TGTGCCAGCTCACCATTACCCAAATGGGACAGCCAAAACTTCTATGGCTACACCTTC
>TRBD2|TRBV28|.|TRBJ2-7|15
CASSPSGRRPYEQYF
TGTGCCAGCAGTCCCTCCGGGAGGCGACCCTACGAGCAGTACTTC
>TRBD1|TRBV6-1|.|TRBJ2-7|15
CAIRVDRVSSYEQYF
TGTGCCATCAGGGTTGACAGGGTGAGCTCCTACGAGCAGTACTTC
>.|TRBV11-2|.|TRBJ2-5|14
CASSSQVPADPQYF
TGTGCCAGCAGCTCCCAGGTTCCAGCCGACCCCCAGTACTTC
>TRBD1|TRBV19|few|TRBJ2-2|16
CASSPPDRGSTGELFF
TGTGCCAGTAGTCCCCCGGACAGGGGGTCTACCGGGGAGCTGTTTTTT
>TRBD1|TRBV19|.|TRBJ1-1|14
CASSLTGVNTEAFF
TGTGCCAGTAGCCTCACAGGGGTGAACACTGAAGCTTTCTTT
>TRBD1|TRBV5-1|.|TRBJ2-7|13
CASSWGTGREQYF
TGCGCCAGCAGCTGGGGGACAGGGCGCGAGCAGTACTTC
>.|TRBV7-6|.|TRBJ2-7|15
CASSLSGQRSYEQYF
TGTGCCAGCAGCTTATCAGGACAGAGATCCTACGAGCAGTACTTC
>TRBD1|TRBV15|.|TRBJ2-5|16
CATSVTDRAFQETQYF
TGTGCCACCAGCGTCACGGACAGGGCCTTCCAAGAGACCCAGTACTTC